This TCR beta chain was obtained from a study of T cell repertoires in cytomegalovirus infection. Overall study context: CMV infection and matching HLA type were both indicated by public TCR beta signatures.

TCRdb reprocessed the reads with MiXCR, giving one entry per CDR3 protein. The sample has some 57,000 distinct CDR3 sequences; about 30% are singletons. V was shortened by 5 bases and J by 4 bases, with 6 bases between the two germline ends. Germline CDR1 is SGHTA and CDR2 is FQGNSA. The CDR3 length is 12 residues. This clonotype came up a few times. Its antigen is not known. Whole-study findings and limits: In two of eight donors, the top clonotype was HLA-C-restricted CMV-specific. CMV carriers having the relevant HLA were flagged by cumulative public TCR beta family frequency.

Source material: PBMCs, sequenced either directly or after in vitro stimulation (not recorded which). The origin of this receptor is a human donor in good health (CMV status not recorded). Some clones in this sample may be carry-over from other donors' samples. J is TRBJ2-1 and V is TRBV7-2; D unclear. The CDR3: CASSNTYNEQFF. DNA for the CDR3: TGTGCCAGCAGCAACACGTACAATGAGCAGTTCTTC.